This T cell receptor beta chain derives from a study of shared clonotypes between healthy human individuals. The protocol was immunoSEQ multiplex PCR, while the TCRdb copy is restricted to in-frame clones and leaves out a portion. The sample includes about 1 million clones, about 75% seen only once; the top ten take 1.4% to 1.5%. V dropped 4 bases and J dropped 4 bases, with 25 bases sitting between them. Germline lookup yields CDR1 MDHEN and CDR2 SYDVKM. The CDR3 loop spans 18 amino acids. The TCR was taken from a young man in good health. The specimen sequenced was memory CD4+ T cells sorted from blood. Documented subset: CD45RA-negative fraction. V and J are TRBV28 and TRBJ1-1, with D perhaps matching TRBD1 (5 bases). CDR3 in amino acids: CASSSPGPRALGFTEAFF. CDR3 coding DNA: TGTGCCAGCAGTTCCCCAGGGCCCAGGGCATTAGGTTTCACTGAAGCTTTCTTT.